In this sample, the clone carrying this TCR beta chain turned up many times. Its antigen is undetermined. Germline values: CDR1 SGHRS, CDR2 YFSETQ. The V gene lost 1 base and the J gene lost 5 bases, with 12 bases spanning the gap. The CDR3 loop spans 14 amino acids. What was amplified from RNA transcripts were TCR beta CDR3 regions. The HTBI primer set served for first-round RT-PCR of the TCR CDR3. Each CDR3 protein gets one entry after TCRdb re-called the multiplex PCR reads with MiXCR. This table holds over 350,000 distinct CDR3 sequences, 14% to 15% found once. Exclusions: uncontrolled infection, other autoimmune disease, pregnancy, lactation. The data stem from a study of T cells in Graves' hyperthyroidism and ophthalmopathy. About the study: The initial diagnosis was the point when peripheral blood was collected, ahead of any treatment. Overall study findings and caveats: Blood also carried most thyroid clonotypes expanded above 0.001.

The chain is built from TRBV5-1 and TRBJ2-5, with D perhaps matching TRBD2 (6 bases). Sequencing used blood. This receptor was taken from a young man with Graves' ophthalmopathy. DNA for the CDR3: TGCGCCAGCAGCTTGTCGACTAGTTGGGAGACCCAGTACTTC. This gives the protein CASSLSTSWETQYF.